This T cell receptor (beta chain) was recorded in a study of CD8+ T cells in alopecia areata. Study observations and caveats: Persistence during tofacitinib was seen for many expanded lesional clones in scalp and blood.

From germline, CDR1 is LNHDA and CDR2 SQIVND (reference sequence). This CDR3 is 17 amino acids long. With V trimmed by 2 bases and J by 1 base, 7 bases remained unmatched. This clone was counted many times. Its antigen is undetermined. cDNA serving as the sequencing template came from extracted, reverse transcribed RNA. The repertoire was sequenced with immunoSEQ multiplex PCR; TCRdb's copy has only in-frame clones and lacks some. The sample has about 200,000 clones, 35% to 40% seen once. Described treatment: oral pan-JAK inhibitor, 5-10 mg twice daily. The chain employs TRBV19 and TRBJ2-7, with 11 bases lining up with TRBD2. The sequences come from CD4+ T cells sorted from blood, collected between weeks 30 and 35, from a patient treated with tofacitinib. The TCR originated in a human donor with alopecia areata. The CDR3 sequence: CASSIKTSGIPSYEQYF. The DNA for the CDR3 is TGTGCCAGTAGTATAAAGACTAGCGGGATCCCGTCCTACGAGCAGTACTTC.